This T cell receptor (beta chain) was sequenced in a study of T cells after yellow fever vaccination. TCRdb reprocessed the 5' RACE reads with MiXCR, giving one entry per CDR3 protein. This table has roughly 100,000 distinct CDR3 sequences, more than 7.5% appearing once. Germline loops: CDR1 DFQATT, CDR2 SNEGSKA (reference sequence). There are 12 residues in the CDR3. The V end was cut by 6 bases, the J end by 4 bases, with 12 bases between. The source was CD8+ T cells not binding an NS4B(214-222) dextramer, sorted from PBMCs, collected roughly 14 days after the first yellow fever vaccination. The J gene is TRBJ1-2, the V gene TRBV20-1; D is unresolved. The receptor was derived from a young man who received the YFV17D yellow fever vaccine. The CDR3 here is CSAPPITYGYTF. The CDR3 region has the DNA TGCAGTGCCCCTCCCATAACCTATGGCTACACCTTC.